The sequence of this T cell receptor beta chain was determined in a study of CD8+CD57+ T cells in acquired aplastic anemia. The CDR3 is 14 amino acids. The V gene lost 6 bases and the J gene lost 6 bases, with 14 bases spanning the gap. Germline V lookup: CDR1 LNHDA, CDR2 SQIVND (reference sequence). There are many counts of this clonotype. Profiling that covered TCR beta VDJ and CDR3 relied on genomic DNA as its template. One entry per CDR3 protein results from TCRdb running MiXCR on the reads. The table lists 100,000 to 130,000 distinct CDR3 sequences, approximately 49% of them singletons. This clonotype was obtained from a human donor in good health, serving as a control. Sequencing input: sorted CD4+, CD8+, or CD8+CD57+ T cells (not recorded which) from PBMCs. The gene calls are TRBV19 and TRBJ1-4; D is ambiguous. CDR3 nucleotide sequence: TGTGCCAGTAGCCCACGTGGAGGCCATGAAAAACTGTTTTTT. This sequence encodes CASSPRGGHEKLFF.